The rows below give T cell receptor beta chains drawn from one sample of a study of T-cell reconstitution after alpha-beta-depleted transplantation in children. TCRdb re-derived calls from the PCR reads in MiXCR, one entry per CDR3 protein. The sample lists approximately 400,000 distinct CDR3 sequences; 15% to 20% were seen once. The source material was PBMCs, mostly from graft donor cells, sampled 360 days after TCRalphabeta/CD19-depleted stem cell transplant. These receptors originate from a boy under two years old who had a stem cell transplant for Wiskott-Aldrich syndrome, so the T cells may come from the graft donor. Each CDR3 is given with its conserved first and last residue. The order of the fields is J gene, clone size, V gene, CDR3 length, D gene, CDR3 DNA, CDR3 protein. A D gene is named only where the DNA matches it firmly. The size of a clone is reported for some rows only, either as once, few or many, or as a class for expanded clones.

TRBJ2-1 few TRBV28 12 TRBD2 TGTGCCAGCAGACCGGGACTAGCGGGGAAATTCTTC CASRPGLAGKFF
TRBJ2-7 many TRBV5-1 15 NA TGCGCCAGCAGCTTGGCCTCCCCTTACCCAACCGAGCAGTACTTC CASSLASPYPTEQYF
TRBJ2-7 NA TRBV7-2 15 TRBD2 TGTGCCAGCAGCTTATGGCGGGGGAGGTCCTACGAGCAGTACTTC CASSLWRGRSYEQYF
TRBJ2-5 few TRBV3-1 11 NA TGTGCCAGCCGCCGCGAGGAGACCCAGTACTTC CASRREETQYF
TRBJ2-1 NA TRBV10-3 14 TRBD2 TGTGCCATCAGGCCGGGGGGGACCTCTAATGAGCAGTTCTTC CAIRPGGTSNEQFF
TRBJ2-5 few TRBV15 13 NA TGTGCCACCAGCAGAGATAACGAAGAGACCCAGTACTTC CATSRDNEETQYF
TRBJ2-5 NA TRBV7-7 13 TRBD1 TGTGCCAGCAGCTTCGGGACAGGAGAGACCCAGTACTTC CASSFGTGETQYF
TRBJ1-1 NA TRBV19 15 TRBD1 TGTGCCAGTAGTCCTCTGGACAGGGGAAACACTGAAGCTTTCTTT CASSPLDRGNTEAFF
TRBJ1-3 few TRBV7-2 15 NA TGTGCCAGCAGCTTAGCTTGGGTCTCTGGAAACACCATATATTTT CASSLAWVSGNTIYF
TRBJ2-5 NA TRBV28 13 TRBD1 TGTGCCAGCAGGGGGACAGGGAAAGAGACCCAGTACTTC CASRGTGKETQYF
TRBJ1-1 NA TRBV12-3/TRBV12-4 14 NA TGTGCCAGCAGTCTCCGGACCCCACCCGCGGAAGCTTTCTTT CASSLRTPPAEAFF
TRBJ2-7 NA TRBV7-6 14 TRBD2 TGTGCCAGCAGCATGACTAGCGTAATGGACGAGCAGTACTTC CASSMTSVMDEQYF
TRBJ2-3 NA TRBV24-1 14 TRBD1 TGTGCCACTAACACAGGGGATGGGACAGATACGCAGTATTTT CATNTGDGTDTQYF
TRBJ2-7 few TRBV20-1 12 TRBD2 TGCAGTGTGGGACTAGCGGACTACGAGCAGTACTTC CSVGLADYEQYF
TRBJ2-1 NA TRBV29-1 14 TRBD1 TGCAGCGTAACACCGGGACAGGGGTTCAATGAGCAGTTCTTC CSVTPGQGFNEQFF
TRBJ1-3 NA TRBV12-3/TRBV12-4 15 NA TGTGCCAGCAGTTTGGAAACAGGGCCTGGAAACACCATATATTTT CASSLETGPGNTIYF
TRBJ2-3 NA TRBV19 15 NA TGTGCCAGTAGTATAGTCCAGGGGAGGGCAGATACGCAGTATTTT CASSIVQGRADTQYF
TRBJ2-7 few TRBV12-3/TRBV12-4 13 NA TGTGCCAGCACCCCGGACTTTTCCTACGAGCAGTACTTC CASTPDFSYEQYF
TRBJ1-2 few TRBV6-2/TRBV6-3 16 NA TGTGCCAGCAGTTACTCGAGCAGGGCGTTGAACTATGGCTACACCTTC CASSYSSRALNYGYTF
TRBJ2-7 many TRBV29-1 12 NA TGCAGCGTTGGAGGGGGTTCCTACGAGCAGTACTTC CSVGGGSYEQYF
TRBJ2-1 few TRBV12-3/TRBV12-4 17 TRBD2 TGTGCCAGCAGTTTGTGGCGGGAGGGCCCGTCTGACAATGAGCAGTTCTTC CASSLWREGPSDNEQFF
TRBJ2-7 NA TRBV29-1 14 NA TGCAGCGTGGGGGCGGCGTATCCACCCTACGAGCAGTACTTC CSVGAAYPPYEQYF
TRBJ1-5 NA TRBV5-1 13 NA TGCGCCAGCAGCCCGACGGGAAATCAGCCCCAGCATTTT CASSPTGNQPQHF
TRBJ1-5 few TRBV21-1 19 NA TGTGCCAGCAGCAAAGTCTCCGGAGTGCATACAGGTAGCAATCAGCCCCAGCATTTT CASSKVSGVHTGSNQPQHF
TRBJ1-1 NA TRBV12-3/TRBV12-4 17 TRBD1 TGTGCCAGCAGTTTTGTCCCGGGACAGGGATCGGGGACTGAAGCTTTCTTT CASSFVPGQGSGTEAFF
TRBJ2-3 few TRBV11-2 20 NA TGTGCCAGCAGCCGAAGCCGACCCCGCTGGCTGCGACCTAGCACAGATACGCAGTATTTT CASSRSRPRWLRPSTDTQYF
TRBJ2-7 few TRBV20-1 13 TRBD1 TGCAGTGCTACGGGACAGGGGGCCTTCGAGCAGTACTTC CSATGQGAFEQYF
TRBJ1-1 NA TRBV7-9 13 NA TGTGCCAGCAGCCTCTGGCAGGGACCTGAAGCTTTCTTT CASSLWQGPEAFF
TRBJ2-1 few TRBV7-2 18 TRBD2 TGTGCCAGCAGCTTAGCACGGACTAGCGGGAGTGTTTCGGGTGAGCAGTTCTTC CASSLARTSGSVSGEQFF
TRBJ2-1 few TRBV7-2 17 TRBD2 TGTGCCAGCAGCTTTTTTGGGACTAGCGGGAGGATAGGTGAGCAGTTCTTC CASSFFGTSGRIGEQFF
TRBJ2-1 NA TRBV18 15 TRBD2 TGTGCCAGCTCACCGGAATTTAGCGGGAGGGCCGGATCGTTCTTC CASSPEFSGRAGSFF
TRBJ2-5 NA TRBV3-1 15 NA TGTGCCAGCAGCCAAGCCCCAACTAACCAAGAGACCCAGTACTTC CASSQAPTNQETQYF
TRBJ1-1 NA TRBV10-3 11 NA TGTGCCATCAGCCCCGGGACAGAAGCTTTCTTT CAISPGTEAFF